These 25 T cell receptor beta chains originate from one sample sequenced in a study of blood T cell repertoires in COVID-19. Libraries were prepared by immunoSEQ multiplex PCR; TCRdb keeps only in-frame clonotypes and omits some of them. The sample includes 150,000 to 200,000 clones, 85% of them seen just once. The sample taken for sequencing was peripheral blood. The receptors originated from a human donor with acute or convalescent COVID-19. The donor label of this sample is uncertain.

The V and J genes are TRBV18 and TRBJ1-2; a possible D gene is TRBD1 (5 bases). Germline V gene lookup returns CDR1 KGHSH and CDR2 LQKENI. CDR3 length equals 14 residues. V shed 3 bases and J shed 5 bases, with 13 bases lying between them. CDR3 nucleotide sequence: TGTGCCAGCTCACCTGGGGCAGACCCATATGGCTACACCTTC. It translates to CASSPGADPYGYTF.

The genes are TRBV19 and TRBJ2-2; 8 positions agree with TRBD1. CDR3 size: 14 residues. Germline V gives CDR1 LNHDA, CDR2 SQIVND (reference sequence). Unmatched junction bases numbered 4, after V lost 9 bases and J lost 1 base. The chain's CDR3 is CASWTGRNTGELFF. The CDR3 DNA reads TGTGCCAGCTGGACAGGGAGGAACACCGGGGAGCTGTTTTTT.

The V gene is TRBV19, the J gene TRBJ2-2; 8 nucleotides match TRBD1. V gave up 8 bases and J gave up 4 bases; unmatched junction bases: 3. CDR3 length: 13 residues. The germline V gene encodes CDR1 LNHDA and CDR2 SQIVND (reference sequence). CDR3 protein: CASDRGATGELFF. In DNA, the CDR3 is TGTGCCAGTGACAGGGGTGCCACCGGGGAGCTGTTTTTT.

V is TRBV5-6 and J is TRBJ2-2; 7 bases agree with TRBD1. The CDR3 spans 14 residues. Germline CDR1 is SGHDT and CDR2 is YYEEEE. For the CDR3, the DNA is TGTGTCACGACCGGGACAGCGAACACCGGGGAGCTGTTTTTT. It translates to CVTTGTANTGELFF.

This clone was picked up one time. The chain carries TRBV2 and TRBJ1-2, with D possibly matching TRBD1 (6 bases). The CDR3 runs 12 residues. Germline V CDR1 and CDR2: SNHLY, FYNNEI. The V end was cut by 4 bases, the J end by 7 bases, with 10 bases between. Written as DNA, the CDR3 is TGTGCCAGCAGTGGGGGGGGCCGTGGCTACACCTTC. This codes for CASSGGGRGYTF.

The CDR3 sequence: CASSQPLAGGNIQYF. Written as DNA, the CDR3 is TGTGCCAGCAGCCAACCCCTAGCGGGCGGAAACATTCAGTACTTC. The chain uses TRBV3-1 (or the pseudogene TRBV3-2) and TRBJ2-4; 8 nucleotides align to TRBD2. The junction had 6 bases not matched to a gene; V was cut back by 2 bases and J by 6 bases. Germline V lookup: CDR1 LGHDT, CDR2 YNNKEL (reference sequence). The CDR3 loop spans 15 amino acids.

The gene calls are TRBV28 and TRBJ2-2; possible D gene TRBD1, 6 bases. CDR1 is MDHEN, CDR2 SYDVKM, per germline. V dropped 5 bases and J dropped 1 base, with 11 bases sitting between them. The CDR3 runs to 15 residues. CDR3 loop: CASSLRTENTGELFF. CDR3 bases: TGTGCCAGCAGTCTGCGGACAGAGAACACCGGGGAGCTGTTTTTT.

This clone was detected once. The rearrangement joins TRBV3-1 (or the pseudogene TRBV3-2) to TRBJ2-2, with D possibly being TRBD2 (6 bases). Trimming removed 1 base from V and 7 bases from J, with 10 bases in between. Germline-derived CDR1 and CDR2 are LGHDT and YNNKEL (reference sequence). This CDR3 region has 14 residues. The DNA of the CDR3 is TGTGCCAGCAGCCAAGGGCAGGAGGGCGGGGAGCTGTTTTTT. It is translated as CASSQGQEGGELFF.

The CDR3 sequence: CASSHLGTGGHTGELFF. CDR3 in DNA: TGTGCCAGCAGCCACCTCGGGACGGGGGGTCACACCGGGGAGCTGTTTTTT. The V gene is TRBV3-1 (or the pseudogene TRBV3-2), the J gene TRBJ2-2, with 7 bases identical to TRBD2. CDR3 length: 17 residues. Germline trimming cut 3 bases from V and 3 bases from J; bases unmatched to any gene: 10. Germline CDR1 reads LGHDT; CDR2 reads YNNKEL (reference sequence).

V usage is TRBV24-1 and J usage is TRBJ1-2; 7 nucleotides match TRBD1. Germline-derived CDR1 and CDR2 are KGHDR and SFDVKD. J gave up 6 bases and V 5 bases, and 5 bases lay outside the gene matches. The CDR3 is 13 residues long. This CDR3 reads CATSGWDSDGYTF. Written as DNA, the CDR3 is TGTGCCACCAGTGGTTGGGACAGTGATGGCTACACCTTC.

There are a few counts of this clone. Mismatch with germline at one junction end may stem from a read error. The V call is TRBV11-2, the J call TRBJ2-2; 12 nucleotides line up with TRBD2. CDR3 length equals 19 residues. CDR1 SGHAT and CDR2 FQNNGV come from the germline V gene. As DNA, the CDR3 is TGTGCCCGCAGCTTACTGGCTAGCGGGGGGGCAGGGGGCACCGGGGAGCTGTTTTTT. As protein: CARSLLASGGAGGTGELFF.

The chain couples TRBV24-1 to TRBJ2-1; D possibly corresponds to TRBD2 (6 bases). This CDR3 has 15 amino acids. V was trimmed by 4 bases and J by 4 bases, leaving 13 bases between them. Looked up from germline, CDR1 is KGHDR and CDR2 is SFDVKD. The chain's CDR3 is CATSDARSGYNEQFF. Written as DNA, the CDR3 is TGTGCCACCAGTGACGCTCGGAGCGGGTACAATGAGCAGTTCTTC.

The J gene is TRBJ1-1, the V gene TRBV18; 7 bases map to TRBD1. Germline V gene data show CDR1 as KGHSH and CDR2 as LQKENI. Unmatched junction bases numbered 9, after V lost 0 bases and J lost 8 bases. The CDR3 consists of 15 residues. CDR3 nucleotide sequence: TGTGCCAGCTCACCACCCTCATCCAGGGGGTTAGAAGCTTTCTTT. Protein product: CASSPPSSRGLEAFF.

The V and J genes are TRBV11-3 and TRBJ2-2; 9 bases agree with TRBD1. This CDR3 comprises 16 residues. V was clipped by 1 base and J by 6 bases; unmatched bases: 6. Germline V gene data show CDR1 as SGHNT and CDR2 as YENEEA. CDR3 sequence: CASSLARTGDAGELFF. DNA for the CDR3: TGTGCCAGCAGCTTAGCTCGGACAGGGGACGCCGGGGAGCTGTTTTTT.

The chain carries TRBV6-6 and TRBJ1-2; a possible D gene is TRBD1 (5 bases). Germline loops: CDR1 MNHNY, CDR2 SVGAGI (reference sequence). This CDR3 is 15 amino acids long. V gave up 6 bases and J gave up 4 bases, with 18 bases separating them. The DNA for the CDR3 is TGTGCCAGCAGCCGAACCTCCCGGGGGGGCTATGGCTACACCTTC. Translating gives CASSRTSRGGYGYTF.

The gene calls are TRBV5-1 and TRBJ2-7, with TRBD2 matching over 7 bases. J was trimmed by 0 bases and V by 4 bases; bases with no gene match: 7. The length of the CDR3 is 15 residues. Germline V gene lookup returns CDR1 SGHRS and CDR2 YFSETQ. CDR3 DNA sequence: TGCGCCAGCAGCCTACCCAGCGGGGTCTCCTACGAGCAGTACTTC. It encodes CASSLPSGVSYEQYF.

The genes are TRBV3-1 (or the pseudogene TRBV3-2) and TRBJ2-1; perhaps TRBD2 as D (6 bases). CDR1 is LGHDT, CDR2 YNNKEL, per germline (reference sequence). The CDR3 spans 14 residues. Trimming shortened V by 2 bases and J by 9 bases, and 14 bases separated the two germline ends. CDR3 in amino acids: CASSQRGLSGEQFF. The CDR3 DNA reads as TGTGCCAGCAGCCAACGGGGACTTTCAGGTGAGCAGTTCTTC.

This rearrangement joins TRBV6-4 to TRBJ2-3, with unresolved D. The CDR3 runs to 16 residues. Germline V gene sequence: CDR1 MRHNA, CDR2 SNTAGT. The V gene lost 2 bases and the J gene lost 0 bases, with 12 bases spanning the gap. CDR3 protein: CASSDEIPLSTDTQYF. CDR3 DNA sequence: TGTGCCAGCAGTGACGAGATACCCCTTAGCACAGATACGCAGTATTTT.

CDR3 nucleotides: TGTGCCAGTAGTTATATCGGGGACAGTGTATATTTT. Encoded protein: CASSYIGDSVYF. The gene calls are TRBV19 and TRBJ1-3; 7 bases agree with TRBD1. The CDR3 runs to 12 residues. The germline V gene encodes CDR1 LNHDA and CDR2 SQIVND (reference sequence). V was clipped by 5 bases and J by 14 bases; unmatched bases: 9. Full variable domain (rest looked up from reference TRBV19 and TRBJ1-3): DGGITQSPKYLFRKEGQNVTLSCEQNLNHDAMYWYRQDPGQGLRLIYYSQIVNDFQKGDIAEGYSVSREKKESFPLTVTSAQKNPTAFYLCASSYIGDSVYFGEGSWLTVV.

The rearrangement joins TRBV10-2 to TRBJ2-7, with D perhaps TRBD1 (5 bases). The V end was cut by 4 bases, the J end by 1 base, with 11 bases between. Per the germline V gene, CDR1 is WSHSY and CDR2 is SAAADI. The CDR3 is 14 residues long. The CDR3 sequence is CASSVGHLSYEQYF. Here the CDR3 DNA reads TGCGCCAGCAGTGTAGGACACCTGTCCTACGAGCAGTACTTC.

The CDR3 loop is CASSQEAAGTRQGPLKTEAFF. DNA of the CDR3: TGCGCCAGCAGCCAAGAGGCCGCCGGTACACGACAGGGTCCGTTAAAAACTGAAGCTTTCTTT. J is TRBJ1-1 and V is TRBV4-1, with TRBD1 matching 7 bases. Germline-derived CDR1 and CDR2 are MGHRA and YSYEKL. V shed 0 bases and J 5 bases; nucleotides not matched to a gene: 24. The CDR3 runs to 21 residues.

The chain carries TRBV30 and TRBJ1-2; a weak D match, TRBD1 (6 bases). V shed 5 bases and J shed 4 bases, with 14 bases lying between them. The length of the CDR3 is 13 residues. From germline, CDR1 is GTSNPN and CDR2 SVGIG (reference sequence). CDR3 nucleotides: TGTGCCTGGGCAGCTCAGGGGATCTATGGCTACACCTTC. It yields the protein CAWAAQGIYGYTF.

The chain uses TRBV19 and TRBJ1-4; D uncertain. V shed 6 bases and J shed 2 bases, with 13 bases lying between them. The CDR3 extends over 15 amino acids. From germline, CDR1 is LNHDA and CDR2 SQIVND (reference sequence). The CDR3 is CASSFPGGTNEKLFF. CDR3 DNA sequence: TGTGCCAGTAGCTTCCCGGGAGGGACTAATGAAAAACTGTTTTTT.

The chain recombines TRBV7-2 with TRBJ2-1, with D tentatively TRBD1 (6 bases). Per the germline V gene, CDR1 is SGHTA and CDR2 is FQGNSA. The CDR3 covers 14 residues. V gave up 3 bases and J gave up 3 bases, with 9 bases separating them. The CDR3 protein is CASSFPGVYNEQFF. CDR3 in DNA: TGTGCCAGCAGCTTCCCAGGGGTCTACAATGAGCAGTTCTTC.

The chain carries TRBV9 and TRBJ2-1; 12 bases agree with TRBD2. Germline values: CDR1 SGDLS, CDR2 YYNGEE. Trimming at V came to 0 bases and at J to 6 bases, leaving 10 bases not matched to a gene. The CDR3 loop spans 18 amino acids. For the CDR3, the DNA is TGTGCCAGCAGCGTAGAGGGGACCCTAGCGGGGGGGCGCAATGAGCAGTTCTTC. Its protein is CASSVEGTLAGGRNEQFF.